This T cell receptor (beta chain) was sequenced in a study of T cell responses to AZD1222 COVID-19 vaccine (dated by TCRdb to the early 2020s). Regarding the complete study: AZD1222 recipients given second doses at about 4 weeks or at about 12 weeks were pooled, since spike-specific TCR depth and breadth were not found to differ between the two schedules. Enrollment into the trials was organized by age into subgroups of 18-55, 56-69 and 70-plus years, and those subgroups contained 148, 28 and 57 TCR-sequenced participants, respectively. TCR sequencing was performed for about 250 trial participants, of whom roughly 200 were given two doses of AZD1222 and some 26 were given two doses of MenACWY control vaccine.

Trimming accounts for 4 bases at V and 1 base at J, while the number of junction bases matched to no gene is 3. CDR1 and CDR2 were assigned from the germline V gene as SGHVS and FQNEAQ. Counted from cysteine to phenylalanine, this CDR3 has 14 amino acids. Only the CDR3 DNA is retained, 42 bases long and in frame from the first base. General conclusions and limits of the study: Most participants were white British and females outnumbered males, and the authors suggested that clonal diversity may have been underestimated. Conclusions about previously exposed vaccinees are limited, since just five to seven AZD1222 recipients were seropositive for SARS-CoV-2 at baseline. The 56-69-year group was small, and its depth increase did not reach significance, likely because of low power. No day 14 peak-response samples were available, so repertoires were characterized only after the peak T cell response. After two AZD1222 doses, both the breadth and the depth of spike-specific TCRs were significantly higher than at day 0 and than in MenACWY recipients. CD4 TCRs associated with the vaccine covered the entire spike protein, and the dominant responses were in regions 160-218 and 743-854. Nearly half of unique spike-specific TCRs reportedly recognized epitopes outside regions mutated in the B.1.351 and B.1.1.7 variants.

Taken with the paper, the label for time point translates to: baseline before first vaccination. Samples from vaccinated people were obtained from the UK trials COV001 and COV002, which included a single-blind randomized controlled phase 2/3 trial of AZD1222 (ChAdOx1 nCoV-19) in healthy adults. For TCRbeta chain sequencing, PBMC samples from trial participants were taken at day 0 and at day 28 after the second dose. The CDR3 regions of human TCRbeta chains were analyzed by immunosequencing. Per the source publication's procedure: TCRs in the repertoires were compared against a reference library of SARS-CoV-2-specific TCRs that had been generated with the MIRA antigen-specificity platform. Breadth was defined as the fraction of unique TCRs that were SARS-CoV-2-associated. Depth was defined as the fraction of total T cells that were SARS-CoV-2-associated. Using the MIRA data, each spike-specific TCR was mapped to the spike region that the TCR reacts to and placed in a CD4 or CD8 class. Log10-transformed breadth and depth values were compared by one-way ANOVA with Sidak's multiple comparisons tests. Entries here come from immuneACCESS through TCRdb and include only in-frame sequences with V and J called. Some clones fail to appear in such tables; in the studies checked, an unresolved V gene covers under half of the shortfall, and the cause of the remainder is unknown. V and J calls and clone size follow that table, whereas D and trimming were derived from the DNA. This sample is represented by 140,000 to 150,000 clones; roughly nine tenths of them were singletons. The ten top clones hold 1.5% to 2% of the sample.

On this clone: Its antigen specificity is not known. Per-base quality was not reported, and no clone a single base away is much larger than it.

Recombination connected TRBV7-8 to TRBJ1-1; 7 nucleotides in the junction match TRBD1. This specimen was peripheral blood, taken on day 0 of AZD1222 vaccination. This sequence was found in an adult in good health. The DNA is TGTGCCAGCAGCTACCGGACAGGGAACACTGAAGCTTTCTTT. This translates into CASSYRTGNTEAFF.